What follows are 27 T cell receptor beta chains derived from one specimen sequenced in a study of cytomegalovirus exposure and HLA in healthy donors. In the PCR, 60 Vbeta and 13 Jbeta primers were used. Profiled with immunoSEQ multiplex PCR; TCRdb holds only in-frame clones, not every one. The sample lists 150,000 or so clones, approximately 71% occurring once. The sequenced material came from PBMCs. All receptors come from a man younger than 30 in good health and CMV-seropositive.

The chain recombines TRBV29-1 with TRBJ1-2, with 9 bases that match TRBD1. Germline V gene sequence: CDR1 SQVTM, CDR2 ANQGSEA. CDR3 length: 17 residues. V lost 0 bases and J lost 1; bases outside the gene matches: 9. As DNA, the CDR3 is TGCAGCGTTGAAGACCCGGACAGGGGAGGGCTTAACTATGGCTACACCTTC. It specifies CSVEDPDRGGLNYGYTF.

The chain joins TRBV27 to TRBJ1-5; D not resolved. Per the germline V gene, CDR1 is MNHEY and CDR2 is SMNVEV (reference sequence). There are 18 residues in the CDR3. The V end was cut by 3 bases, the J end by 12 bases, with 30 bases between. The CDR3 coding sequence is TGTGCCAGCAGTTTCAAAGGGAGACGCAGGCCGTCTTACCTGCTCCAGCATTTT. This sequence encodes CASSFKGRRRPSYLLQHF.

The V gene is TRBV27, the J gene TRBJ1-6; possible D gene TRBD1, 6 bases. Germline V gives CDR1 MNHEY, CDR2 SMNVEV (reference sequence). The germline V and J ends were trimmed by 5 bases and 6 bases, with 11 bases remaining between them. This CDR3 contains 14 residues. For the CDR3, the DNA is TGTGCCAGCAGTCCCGGGACATCTAATTCACCCCTCCACTTT. Protein sequence: CASSPGTSNSPLHF.

The chain carries TRBV28 and TRBJ2-2; D is undetermined. Germline-derived CDR1 and CDR2 are MDHEN and SYDVKM. The V and J ends lost 6 bases and 6 bases respectively, with 8 bases between them. The CDR3 length is 12 residues. The CDR3 region is CASSPLPGELFF. CDR3 nucleotides: TGTGCCAGCAGCCCCCTTCCCGGGGAGCTGTTTTTT.

The genes are TRBV29-1 and TRBJ2-3, with D perhaps matching TRBD2 (5 bases). V was cut by 0 bases and J by 4 bases, with 14 bases left in between. The CDR3 runs to 15 residues. CDR1 SQVTM and CDR2 ANQGSEA come from the germline V gene. As DNA, the CDR3 is TGCAGCGTTGAAGATAGTGAACTAGGTCCAGATACGCAGTATTTT. It is translated as CSVEDSELGPDTQYF.

V is TRBV10-2 and J is TRBJ2-1; a possible D gene is TRBD1 (5 bases). Germline CDR1 is WSHSY and CDR2 is SAAADI. This CDR3 comprises 14 residues. With 0 bases removed from V and 3 bases from J, the gap between germline ends came to 6 bases. The CDR3 coding sequence is TGCGCCAGCAGTGAGTCGACAGTCTACAATGAGCAGTTCTTC. It translates to CASSESTVYNEQFF.

V usage is TRBV7-2 and J usage is TRBJ2-3; the D gene is possibly TRBD2 (5 bases). Germline CDR1 and CDR2: SGHTA and FQGNSA. Trimming shortened V by 2 bases and J by 2 bases, and 8 bases separated the two germline ends. This CDR3 spans 14 amino acids. CDR3 loop: CASSLLGVTDTQYF. CDR3 DNA sequence: TGTGCCAGCAGCTTATTGGGAGTCACAGATACGCAGTATTTT.

V gene TRBV7-9 combines with J gene TRBJ2-1, with D maybe TRBD2 (5 bases). Germline CDR1 SEHNR, CDR2 FQNEAQ (reference sequence). Trimming took off 5 bases at V and 5 bases at J, with 13 bases between the two ends. This CDR3 spans 14 amino acids. The CDR3 DNA sequence: TGTGCCAGCAGCGTAACGGGATCCCACAATGAGCAGTTCTTC. Residues: CASSVTGSHNEQFF.

The J gene is TRBJ2-7, the V gene TRBV5-1; 11 nucleotides agree with TRBD1. Germline V CDR1 and CDR2: SGHRS, YFSETQ. This CDR3 has 16 amino acids. The ends lost 6 bases at V and 7 bases at J; junction bases unmatched: 15. CDR3 nucleotide sequence: TGCGCCAGCACCCCCCCTTGGACAGGGGGCGCGGAAGAGCAGTACTTC. This sequence encodes CASTPPWTGGAEEQYF.

Note on this clone: The junction does not match germline at one end; this may be a read error. This chain joins TRBV7-7 and TRBJ2-5; 12 bases match TRBD2. CDR1 is SSHAT, CDR2 FNYEAQ, per germline (reference sequence). The CDR3 is 16 amino acids. The CDR3 region has the DNA TGTGCTAGCAGCTTAGATACTAGCGGGAGGCATGAGACCCAGTACTTC. This gives the protein CASSLDTSGRHETQYF.

The chain recombines TRBV10-3 with TRBJ2-3; TRBD2 matches at 11 bases. CDR1 and CDR2 from the germline V gene are ENHRY and SYGVKD. The junction had 3 bases not matched to a gene; V was cut back by 9 bases and J by 4 bases. The CDR3 is 13 residues long. The chain's CDR3 is CAILAGVADTQYF. The CDR3 region has the DNA TGTGCCATACTAGCGGGAGTCGCAGATACGCAGTATTTT.

CDR3 amino acids: CSAPSGEQFF. Written as DNA, the CDR3 is TGCAGTGCTCCCTCGGGAGAGCAGTTCTTC. The chain carries TRBV20-1 and TRBJ2-1; a possible D gene is TRBD2 (5 bases). The CDR3 runs to 10 residues. V was pared by 5 bases and J by 10 bases, with 9 bases between. Germline values: CDR1 DFQATT, CDR2 SNEGSKA (reference sequence).

This chain connects TRBV11-3 to TRBJ1-1; 8 bases match TRBD1. The junction had 3 bases not matched to a gene; V was cut back by 5 bases and J by 7 bases. The germline CDR1 and CDR2 sequences are SGHNT and YENEEA. The CDR3 is made up of 12 amino acids. The CDR3 region is CASSLQGDEAFF. The CDR3 DNA sequence: TGTGCCAGCAGCCTACAGGGGGATGAAGCTTTCTTT.

This clone showed up just a few times. This chain joins TRBV28 and TRBJ1-2, with TRBD1 as a possible D gene (6 bases). Germline V lookup: CDR1 MDHEN, CDR2 SYDVKM. V was cut by 6 bases and J by 7 bases, with 21 bases left in between. The CDR3 has 15 residues. The CDR3 spells CASRIRQSYRVGYTF. The CDR3 bases are TGTGCCAGCAGAATCCGTCAATCTTACAGGGTTGGCTACACCTTC.

V is TRBV11-1 and J is TRBJ2-3; a weak D match, TRBD2 (6 bases). Germline V gene data show CDR1 as SGHAT and CDR2 as FQDESV (reference sequence). Trimming removed 5 bases from V and 4 bases from J, with 13 bases in between. The CDR3 has 14 residues. The CDR3 DNA reads TGTGCCAGCAGCCTAGAGTGGAGGGCAGATACGCAGTATTTT. It translates to CASSLEWRADTQYF. The full variable domain, rest sourced from reference TRBV11-1 and TRBJ2-3, is EAEVAQSPRYKITEKSQAVAFWCDPISGHATLYWYRQILGQGPELLVQFQDESVVDDSQLPKDRFSAERLKGVDSTLKIQPAELGDSAMYLCASSLEWRADTQYFGPGTRLTVL.

V usage is TRBV27 and J usage is TRBJ1-5; no definite D call. CDR1 is MNHEY and CDR2 is SMNVEV in the germline V gene (reference sequence). Trimming took off 3 bases at V and 4 bases at J, with 13 bases between the two ends. This CDR3 has 15 residues. The CDR3: CASSLVGSGNQPQHF. Here the CDR3 DNA reads TGTGCCAGCAGTTTGGTTGGGTCGGGGAATCAGCCCCAGCATTTT.

A single count supports this clone. V is TRBV5-4 and J is TRBJ2-7; 11 bases align to TRBD2. With V trimmed by 4 bases and J by 5 bases, 8 bases remained unmatched. The CDR3 covers 15 residues. Germline CDR1 and CDR2: SGHNT and YYREEE (reference sequence). The CDR3 sequence is CASSPRLAGRNEQYF. The DNA of the CDR3 is TGTGCCAGCAGCCCCAGACTAGCGGGAAGAAACGAGCAGTACTTC. The full variable domain, completed using reference TRBV5-4 and TRBJ2-7, is ETGVTQSPTHLIKTRGQQVTLRCSSQSGHNTVSWYQQALGQGPQFIFQYYREEENGRGNFPPRFSGLQFPNYSSELNVNALELDDSALYLCASSPRLAGRNEQYFGPGTRLTVT.

As regards this clone: Other DNA sequences in this specimen translate into the identical CDR3. The chain carries TRBV18 and TRBJ1-2; TRBD1 is a possible D gene (5 bases). Trimming shortened V by 6 bases and J by 5 bases, and 13 bases separated the two germline ends. The germline V gene has CDR1 KGHSH and CDR2 LQKENI. This CDR3 has 13 amino acids. The CDR3 spells CASSPDSSYGYTF. DNA of the CDR3: TGTGCCAGCTCGCCCGACAGTTCGTATGGCTACACCTTC.

The chain recombines TRBV19 with TRBJ2-7, with D perhaps TRBD2 (6 bases). This CDR3 region has 14 residues. The V gene's germline CDR1 is LNHDA and CDR2 SQIVND (reference sequence). V lost 3 bases to trimming and J lost 2 bases, with 11 bases between them. Written as DNA, the CDR3 is TGTGCCAGTAGTATCGGAGGGGCACCCTACGAGCAGTACTTC. This sequence encodes CASSIGGAPYEQYF.

As DNA, the CDR3 is TGTGCCAGCTCCGGGTCATCCCTGTACAATGAGCAGTTCTTC. It yields the protein CASSGSSLYNEQFF. The chain joins TRBV2 to TRBJ2-1; D gene unclear. Per germline, CDR1 SNHLY and CDR2 FYNNEI. The CDR3 extends over 14 amino acids. Trimming removed 8 bases from V and 4 bases from J, with 15 bases in between.

This clone was recorded a few times. This sequence joins TRBV28 and TRBJ2-7, with D possibly TRBD2 on 6 matching bases. Deletions cut 6 bases from V and 2 bases from J, with 23 bases between. The CDR3 has 17 amino acids. Looked up from germline, CDR1 is MDHEN and CDR2 is SYDVKM. The CDR3 protein is CASSHIRGPSATYEQYF. In DNA form, the CDR3 reads TGTGCCAGCAGCCATATTAGAGGTCCTAGCGCGACCTACGAGCAGTACTTC.

The CDR3 bases are TGTGCCAGTAGACGGGACGGCTCCGGGGGTTCACCCCTCCACTTT. This codes for CASRRDGSGGSPLHF. The chain couples TRBV19 to TRBJ1-6, with D tentatively TRBD1 (5 bases). This CDR3 spans 15 amino acids. Germline V gene data show CDR1 as LNHDA and CDR2 as SQIVND (reference sequence). Deletions cut 6 bases from V and 9 bases from J, with 18 bases between.

The chain recombines TRBV18 with TRBJ2-3; 10 bases align to TRBD2. Germline V CDR1 and CDR2: KGHSH, LQKENI. The trim removed 3 bases at V and 3 bases at J, leaving 0 bases unmatched. The CDR3 runs 14 residues. DNA for the CDR3: TGTGCCAGCTCACCGACTAGCGGGACAGATACGCAGTATTTT. This codes for CASSPTSGTDTQYF.

The chain recombines TRBV5-6 with TRBJ2-1; no firm D call. The germline gives CDR1 SGHDT, CDR2 YYEEEE. CDR3 length: 12 amino acids. Trimming shortened V by 3 bases and J by 8 bases, and 9 bases separated the two germline ends. CDR3: CASSSYRDEQFF. Written as DNA, the CDR3 is TGTGCCAGCAGCTCCTACCGGGATGAGCAGTTCTTC.

V and J are TRBV19 and TRBJ1-5; possible D gene TRBD1, 5 bases. In germline, CDR1 is LNHDA, CDR2 SQIVND (reference sequence). V gave up 2 bases and J gave up 8 bases, with 31 bases separating them. This CDR3 has 20 amino acids. CDR3 amino acids: CASSIRSESSIRTPGEPQHF. The CDR3 DNA sequence: TGTGCCAGTAGTATAAGGTCGGAAAGTAGTATAAGGACACCGGGAGAGCCCCAGCATTTT.

The chain employs TRBV29-1 and TRBJ1-1; D remains ambiguous. CDR3 length: 13 residues. In germline, CDR1 is SQVTM, CDR2 ANQGSEA. V was cut by 4 bases and J by 1 base, with 10 bases left in between. The DNA of the CDR3 is TGCAGCGTTGGTTGGGCAGCGAACACTGAAGCTTTCTTT. Its protein is CSVGWAANTEAFF.

The chain couples TRBV28 to TRBJ2-1; 7 nucleotides line up with TRBD2. With V trimmed by 1 base and J by 16 bases, 10 bases remained unmatched. The CDR3 is 13 residues long. The V gene's germline CDR1 is MDHEN and CDR2 SYDVKM. In nucleotides, the CDR3 is TGTGCCAGCAGTTTATCCCACGCCGGGGGGTTATTCTTC. Residues: CASSLSHAGGLFF.